These T cell receptor beta chains were read from a single sample in a study of blood T cell repertoires in COVID-19. The method was immunoSEQ multiplex PCR; TCRdb's version includes in-frame clones alone and lacks a portion of them. The sample has about 240,000 clones; roughly 76% are singletons. Sequenced sample: peripheral blood. All receptors derive from a woman aged 80 or over with COVID-19, enrolled during active disease. Both conserved end residues are part of each CDR3. A D gene is named only where the DNA matches it firmly. Not all rows give a size; the values are once, few, many and, for expanded clones, a class.

d_call	v_call	clone_size	j_call	cdr3_aa	cdr3_nt
-	TRBV6-5	-	TRBJ1-1	CASSWQLNTEAFF	TGTGCCAGCAGTTGGCAATTGAACACTGAAGCTTTCTTT
-	TRBV3-1/TRBV3-2	-	TRBJ1-1	CASSQDLGGRGEAFF	TGTGCCAGCAGCCAAGATCTGGGGGGTCGAGGTGAAGCTTTCTTT
TRBD1	TRBV19	-	TRBJ1-2	CASSPDRANYGYTF	TGTGCCAGTAGCCCGGACAGGGCCAACTATGGCTACACCTTC
TRBD1	TRBV7-6	-	TRBJ1-2	CASSLGTGGPGYTF	TGTGCCAGCAGCTTAGGGACAGGGGGTCCTGGCTACACCTTC
-	TRBV9	-	TRBJ1-1	CASSVEGGRGDTEAFF	TGTGCCAGCAGCGTAGAGGGAGGCCGGGGGGACACTGAAGCTTTCTTT
TRBD1	TRBV28	-	TRBJ2-5	CASSPGDREETQYF	TGTGCCAGCAGCCCTGGGGACAGGGAAGAGACCCAGTACTTC
-	TRBV13	-	TRBJ1-6	CASSSFGGRYNSPLHF	TGTGCCAGCAGCTCTTTTGGGGGCCGTTATAATTCACCCCTCCACTTT
-	TRBV15	once	TRBJ1-3	CATSRDLVGGNTIYF	TGTGCCACCAGCAGAGATTTAGTCGGGGGGAACACCATATATTTT
-	TRBV29-1	-	TRBJ1-2	CSVSTGLDYGYTF	TGCAGCGTTTCGACAGGCCTGGACTATGGCTACACCTTC
-	TRBV2	-	TRBJ2-2	CASSYGQNTGELFF	TGTGCCAGCAGTTATGGACAGAACACCGGGGAGCTGTTTTTT
TRBD1	TRBV2	few	TRBJ1-6	CASSLRQGAGSPLHF	TGTGCCAGCAGTCTCCGACAGGGGGCAGGGTCACCCCTCCACTTT
-	TRBV7-9	-	TRBJ1-5	CASSPDRPDQPQHF	TGTGCCAGCAGCCCCGACAGGCCTGATCAGCCCCAGCATTTT